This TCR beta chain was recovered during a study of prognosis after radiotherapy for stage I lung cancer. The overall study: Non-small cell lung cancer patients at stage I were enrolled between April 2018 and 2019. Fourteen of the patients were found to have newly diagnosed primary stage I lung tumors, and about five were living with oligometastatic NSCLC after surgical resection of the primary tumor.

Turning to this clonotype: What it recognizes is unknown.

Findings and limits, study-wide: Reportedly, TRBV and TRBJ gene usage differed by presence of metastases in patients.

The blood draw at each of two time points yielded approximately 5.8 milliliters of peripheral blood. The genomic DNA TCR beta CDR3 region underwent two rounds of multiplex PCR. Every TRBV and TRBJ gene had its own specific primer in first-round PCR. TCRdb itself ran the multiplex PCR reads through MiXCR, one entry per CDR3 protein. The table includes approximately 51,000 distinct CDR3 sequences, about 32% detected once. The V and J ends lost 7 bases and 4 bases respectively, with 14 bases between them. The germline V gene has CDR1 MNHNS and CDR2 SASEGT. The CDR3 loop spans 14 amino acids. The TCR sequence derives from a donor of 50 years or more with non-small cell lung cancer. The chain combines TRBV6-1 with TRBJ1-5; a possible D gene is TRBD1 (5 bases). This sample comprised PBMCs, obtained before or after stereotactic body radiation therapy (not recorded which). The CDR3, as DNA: TGTGCCAGCACCCCTACGGGACGAAATCAGCCCCAGCATTTT. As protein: CASTPTGRNQPQHF.